A selection of T cell receptor beta chains follows, all from one sample in a study of breast tumors, draining lymph nodes, adjacent tissues. Each CDR3 protein is one row after TCRdb ran MiXCR on the multiplex PCR reads. This sample has 150,000 to 250,000 distinct CDR3 sequences; roughly 29% occur once, and the top ten carry around 4.5%. The sample taken for sequencing was axillary lymph node tissue. These receptors all stem from a female donor with breast cancer. Some clones in this sample may be carry-over from other donors' samples. Each CDR3 is given with its conserved first and last residue. Fields, in order: D gene, V gene, clone size, J gene, CDR3 protein, CDR3 DNA. The D gene is left open where the match is weak. A clone size is listed for some rows: how often the clone was seen (once, few, many), or a class if it is expanded.

NA	TRBV24-1	many	TRBJ2-5	CATSQDETQYF	TGTGCCACCTCTCAAGATGAGACCCAGTACTTC
TRBD2	TRBV4-3	NA	TRBJ2-1	CASSLQGGGVGEQFF	TGCGCCAGCAGCTTGCAGGGCGGGGGGGTGGGTGAGCAGTTCTTC
TRBD2	TRBV20-1	many	TRBJ2-7	CSARNPSGSYEQYF	TGCAGTGCTAGAAATCCTAGCGGGAGCTACGAGCAGTACTTC
NA	TRBV7-9	many	TRBJ2-1	CASSLGEGRGHNEQFF	TGTGCCAGCAGCTTAGGGGAGGGCAGGGGTCACAATGAGCAGTTCTTC
TRBD1	TRBV6-1	many	TRBJ1-6	CASNDREAYNSPLHF	TGTGCCAGCAACGACAGGGAAGCCTATAATTCACCCCTCCACTTT
TRBD2	TRBV6-2/TRBV6-3	many	TRBJ2-7	CASRVSGRLCEQYF	TGTGCCAGCAGAGTCAGCGGGAGGCTCTGCGAGCAGTACTTC
TRBD1	TRBV7-3	NA	TRBJ2-2	CASSLIPRGHTGELFF	TGTGCCAGCAGCTTAATTCCCAGGGGGCACACCGGGGAGCTGTTTTTT
NA	TRBV5-6	many	TRBJ2-7	CASSLEQGRYEQYF	TGTGCCAGCAGCTTGGAACAGGGGAGGTACGAGCAGTACTTC
NA	TRBV7-8	many	TRBJ2-7	CASSLGVKGGFYEQYF	TGTGCCAGCAGCTTAGGTGTGAAGGGGGGCTTTTACGAGCAGTACTTC
TRBD1	TRBV19	NA	TRBJ2-2	CASGTGGSGDTGELFF	TGTGCCAGTGGGACAGGGGGCAGCGGGGACACCGGGGAGCTGTTTTTT
NA	TRBV7-2	NA	TRBJ1-5	CASSRSGLRETQHF	TGTGCCAGCAGCCGTTCAGGTCTCCGGGAGACCCAGCATTTT
TRBD2	TRBV6-6	NA	TRBJ2-5	CASSQRSQRGQEGETQYF	TGTGCCAGCAGTCAACGGTCCCAGCGGGGGCAAGAGGGAGAGACCCAGTACTTC
TRBD1	TRBV2	many	TRBJ2-1	CASSFDRGYNEQFF	TGTGCCAGCAGTTTTGACAGGGGCTACAATGAGCAGTTCTTC
NA	TRBV6-2/TRBV6-3	few	TRBJ2-7	CASRLHKAGNYEQYF	TGTGCCAGCAGACTACACAAGGCGGGAAACTACGAGCAGTACTTC
NA	TRBV30	many	TRBJ1-5	CAWSVPLAGKEAQHF	TGTGCCTGGAGTGTACCTCTGGCAGGGAAGGAGGCCCAGCATTTT
NA	TRBV5-5	many	TRBJ1-5	CASSSQGGNQPQHF	TGTGCCAGCAGCAGTCAGGGAGGGAATCAGCCCCAGCATTTT
NA	TRBV6-5	NA	TRBJ2-5	CASSHPEPGPETQYF	TGTGCCAGCAGTCACCCGGAGCCAGGGCCAGAGACCCAGTACTTC
TRBD2	TRBV20-1	many	TRBJ2-7	CSARPLAGEPYEQYF	TGCAGTGCTAGGCCCCTAGCGGGGGAGCCCTACGAGCAGTACTTC
NA	TRBV29-1	many	TRBJ2-3	CSVEAGSGTDTQYF	TGCAGCGTTGAGGCGGGGAGTGGCACAGATACGCAGTATTTT
NA	TRBV20-1	many	TRBJ2-7	CSARDRRAYEQYF	TGCAGTGCTAGAGATCGACGGGCCTACGAGCAGTACTTC
TRBD2	TRBV24-1	NA	TRBJ2-3	CVTSDQGSSGALGTDTQYF	TGTGTCACCAGTGACCAAGGGTCTAGCGGAGCACTTGGCACAGATACGCAGTATTTT
TRBD1	TRBV5-1	many	TRBJ2-3	CASSQQTDRSTQYF	TGCGCCAGCAGCCAACAAACGGACAGGTCTACGCAGTATTTT
TRBD1	TRBV13	many	TRBJ2-3	CASSPGGQGATDTQYF	TGTGCCAGCAGCCCCGGGGGACAGGGGGCCACAGATACGCAGTATTTT
TRBD2	TRBV4-3	NA	TRBJ2-5	CASSPTSGGARETQYF	TGCGCCAGCAGCCCCACTAGCGGGGGGGCGAGAGAGACCCAGTACTTC
TRBD1	TRBV10-2	many	TRBJ1-2	CASSESALLLTGQGDYGYTF	TGCGCCAGCAGTGAGTCCGCCCTTCTTTTGACTGGACAGGGAGACTATGGCTACACCTTC
NA	TRBV20-1	once	TRBJ2-3	CSARPTNPPDTQYF	TGCAGTGCTAGACCCACTAACCCTCCAGATACGCAGTATTTT
TRBD1	TRBV10-3	many	TRBJ2-7	CAISGSGTVSYEQYF	TGTGCCATCAGTGGCTCCGGGACAGTATCCTACGAGCAGTACTTC
TRBD2	TRBV12-5	many	TRBJ2-3	CASAPSGSRNTQYF	TGTGCTAGTGCCCCTAGCGGGAGTAGGAATACGCAGTATTTT
NA	TRBV20-1	many	TRBJ2-3	CSARDPRTDTQYF	TGCAGTGCTAGAGATCCGAGGACAGATACGCAGTATTTT
TRBD2	TRBV20-1	NA	TRBJ2-1	CSARTLRGGGASYNEQFF	TGCAGTGCTAGAACCCTTCGGGGCGGGGGGGCTAGTTACAATGAGCAGTTCTTC
NA	TRBV6-9	many	TRBJ1-2	CANIKGRPYTF	TGTGCCAACATCAAGGGACGGCCCTACACCTTC
TRBD1	TRBV20-1	many	TRBJ2-3	CSARRQGSTQYF	TGCAGTGCTAGGCGACAGGGGAGTACGCAGTATTTT
NA	TRBV12-3/TRBV12-4	NA	TRBJ1-6	CASTRLPNSPLHF	TGTGCCAGCACCCGCCTGCCGAATTCACCCCTCCACTTT
NA	TRBV11-1	NA	TRBJ1-4	CASSLAGGPGNEKLFF	TGTGCCAGCAGCTTAGCGGGGGGGCCGGGGAATGAAAAACTGTTTTTT
TRBD2	TRBV15	many	TRBJ2-2	CATTPAGGPPGELFF	TGTGCCACCACCCCAGCGGGGGGGCCGCCCGGGGAGCTGTTTTTT
NA	TRBV6-4	many	TRBJ2-7	CASSFGHLYEQYF	TGTGCCAGCAGCTTTGGACATCTTTACGAGCAGTACTTC
TRBD2	TRBV20-1	NA	TRBJ2-1	CSALRTSGRRHEQFF	TGCAGTGCACTAAGGACTAGCGGGCGACGCCATGAGCAGTTCTTC
NA	TRBV19	many	TRBJ1-5	CASSSWLGWDQPQHF	TGTGCCAGTAGTAGTTGGCTTGGGTGGGATCAGCCCCAGCATTTT
TRBD1	TRBV6-2/TRBV6-3	few	TRBJ1-4	CASSGDRSNEELFF	TGTGCCAGCAGTGGGGACAGATCCAATGAAGAACTGTTTTTT
NA	TRBV5-1	many	TRBJ2-7	CASSLGDGEQYF	TGCGCCAGCAGCTTGGGCGACGGCGAGCAGTACTTC
TRBD2	TRBV11-1	NA	TRBJ2-3	CAGSLVGSGLAGQETQYF	TGTGCCGGCAGCTTAGTCGGGAGTGGGCTAGCGGGACAAGAGACCCAGTATTTT
TRBD2	TRBV10-3	many	TRBJ2-5	CAIGERAGWGQETQYF	TGTGCCATCGGAGAACGAGCGGGATGGGGCCAAGAGACCCAGTACTTC
TRBD2	TRBV2	many	TRBJ2-7	CASNPGLAGSEQYF	TGTGCCAGCAACCCGGGACTAGCGGGAAGCGAGCAGTACTTC
TRBD2	TRBV29-1	many	TRBJ2-1	CSETSGGMQFF	TGCAGCGAAACTAGCGGGGGCATGCAGTTCTTC
NA	TRBV20-1	NA	TRBJ1-1	CSATPGAWRTEAFF	TGCAGTGCTACCCCGGGAGCCTGGCGAACTGAAGCTTTCTTT
NA	TRBV6-1	many	TRBJ1-4	CASSIRGPPLSEKLFF	TGTGCCAGCAGTATCCGGGGGCCACCCTTGAGTGAAAAACTGTTTTTT
NA	TRBV2	many	TRBJ1-2	CAEGEGQGGYTF	TGTGCCGAAGGAGAGGGCCAGGGGGGCTACACCTTC
NA	TRBV20-1	NA	TRBJ1-5	CSASGEGYEQPQHF	TGCAGTGCTAGCGGGGAAGGATACGAGCAGCCCCAGCATTTT
TRBD2	TRBV7-4	NA	TRBJ2-1	CASSPGGSHNEQFF	TGTGCCAGCAGCCCCGGGGGGTCCCACAATGAGCAGTTCTTC
NA	TRBV20-1	many	TRBJ2-5	CSANPYQETQYF	TGCAGTGCTAATCCGTACCAAGAGACCCAGTACTTC
TRBD1	TRBV5-1	many	TRBJ1-6	CASSVGGGTDNSPLHF	TGCGCCAGCAGCGTCGGCGGCGGGACAGATAATTCACCCCTCCACTTT
NA	TRBV7-2	many	TRBJ2-2	CASSNPGRQNTGELFF	TGTGCCAGCAGCAATCCGGGACGACAGAACACCGGGGAGCTATTTTTT
TRBD1	TRBV19	many	TRBJ1-4	CASSPGTGSGKLFF	TGTGCCAGTAGTCCAGGGACAGGGAGTGGAAAACTGTTTTTT
TRBD2	TRBV4-1	many	TRBJ2-1	CASSQVRGGPNEQFF	TGCGCCAGCAGCCAAGTGCGGGGGGGCCCAAATGAGCAGTTCTTC
NA	TRBV7-6	NA	TRBJ1-5	CASSLALGLAGGRSDNQPQHF	TGTGCCAGCAGCTTAGCTCTGGGACTAGCGGGAGGAAGATCGGACAATCAGCCCCAGCATTTT
NA	TRBV4-2	NA	TRBJ1-1	CASSQGPENTEAFF	TGTGCCAGCAGCCAAGGACCGGAGAACACTGAAGCTTTCTTT
NA	TRBV19	NA	TRBJ1-1	CASSIDQEREAFF	TGTGCCAGTAGTATAGATCAGGAGCGTGAAGCTTTCTTT